This T cell receptor beta chain was observed in a study of cytomegalovirus exposure and HLA in healthy donors. Study conclusions and caveats: There were some V segments, including TRBV6-2 and TRBV6-3, excluded as indistinguishable. In a later analysis, about 17,000 TCR beta sequences were associated with HLA alleles at 0.05 false discovery rate. TCR beta V- and J-gene trimming was later associated with a missense DCLRE1C variant.

PCR involved 60 Vbeta and 13 Jbeta primers. Produced via immunoSEQ multiplex PCR; TCRdb's table is partial and in-frame only. The data show 150,000 to 200,000 clones, around 76% seen once. From germline, CDR1 is SGHRS and CDR2 YFSETQ. Trimming took off 7 bases at V and 2 bases at J, with 18 bases between the two ends. The CDR3 sequence is 15 residues long. About this clone: Its antigen remains unknown.

The genes are TRBV5-1 and TRBJ2-5; a weak D match, TRBD2 (6 bases). The sample taken for sequencing was PBMCs. This sequence was found in a woman aged 25 to 39 in good health and CMV-seropositive. DNA for the CDR3: TGCGCCAGCGGGGGGATGGCAGCCACTCAAGAGACCCAGTACTTC. The encoded protein is CASGGMAATQETQYF.